The clone carrying this T cell receptor beta chain was picked up a small number of times. At one end the junction does not follow the germline gene, possibly because of a read error. CDR1 is SGHRS, CDR2 YFSETQ, per germline. The CDR3 spans 16 residues. The data were obtained in a study of tumor and adjacent non-tumor tissue in lung cancer. The library came from three nested PCR rounds adapted from ARM-PCR protocols. TCRdb used MiXCR to reprocess the multiplex PCR reads, holding one entry per CDR3 protein. Of fewer than 120,000 distinct CDR3 sequences listed, 84% are singletons. This sample's RNA came from whole unsorted tissue.

The source of this sequence is a man aged 65-85 years with non-small cell lung cancer. Sequenced material: lung tumor tissue. This chain connects TRBV5-1 to TRBJ2-3, with a tentative D call TRBD2 (6 bases). The CDR3 DNA reads TGTGCCAGCAGCTTGTCCGGACTAACGGGCACAGATACGCAGTATTTT. Protein sequence: CASSLSGLTGTDTQYF.